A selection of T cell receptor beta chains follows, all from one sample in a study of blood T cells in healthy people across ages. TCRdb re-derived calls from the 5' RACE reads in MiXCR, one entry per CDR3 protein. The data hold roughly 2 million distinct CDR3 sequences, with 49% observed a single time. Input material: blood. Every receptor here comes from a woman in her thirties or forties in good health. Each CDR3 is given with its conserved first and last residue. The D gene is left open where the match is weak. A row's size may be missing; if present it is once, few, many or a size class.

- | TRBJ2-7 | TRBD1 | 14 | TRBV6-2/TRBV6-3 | CASSTGTEYYEQYF | TGTGCCAGCAGTACCGGGACAGAATACTACGAGCAGTACTTC
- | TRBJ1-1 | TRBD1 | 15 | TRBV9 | CASSAQGALNTEAFF | TGTGCCAGCAGCGCACAGGGGGCCCTGAACACTGAAGCTTTCTTT
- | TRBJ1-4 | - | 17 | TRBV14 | CASSQETNRVSEEKLFF | TGTGCCAGCAGCCAAGAAACAAACAGGGTTTCGGAGGAAAAACTGTTTTTT
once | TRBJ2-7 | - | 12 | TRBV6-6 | CASSYAQDERYF | TGTGCCAGCAGTTACGCGCAGGACGAGCGGTACTTC
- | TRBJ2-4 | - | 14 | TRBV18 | CASSLNLTKNIQYF | TGTGCCAGCTCACTCAACTTAACCAAAAACATTCAGTACTTC
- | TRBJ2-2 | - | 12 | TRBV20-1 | CSASGDPGELFF | TGCAGTGCCTCAGGGGACCCCGGGGAGCTGTTTTTT
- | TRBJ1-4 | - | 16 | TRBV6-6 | CASSQGSPSTNEKLFF | TGTGCCAGCAGTCAGGGGAGCCCCTCAACTAATGAAAAACTGTTTTTT
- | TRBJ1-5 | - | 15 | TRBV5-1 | CASSLEGGQNQPQHF | TGCGCCAGCAGCTTGGAGGGCGGACAAAATCAGCCCCAGCATTTT
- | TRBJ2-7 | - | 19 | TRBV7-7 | CASSLVQWEGQQTDYEQYF | TGTGCTAGCAGCTTAGTTCAATGGGAGGGACAGCAAACAGACTACGAGCAGTACTTC
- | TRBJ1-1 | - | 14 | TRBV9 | CASSRDPMNTEAFF | TGTGCCAGCAGCCGGGACCCCATGAACACTGAAGCTTTCTTT
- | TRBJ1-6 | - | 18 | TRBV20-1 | CSARGQGGFGPYNSPLHF | TGCAGTGCTAGAGGGCAGGGTGGATTCGGCCCCTATAATTCACCCCTCCACTTT
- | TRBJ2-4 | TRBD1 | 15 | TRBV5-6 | CASSPDRGGKNIQYF | TGTGCCAGCAGCCCTGACAGGGGGGGCAAAAACATTCAGTACTTC
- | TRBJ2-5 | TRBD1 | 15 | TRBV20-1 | CSALRTGEPQETQYF | TGCAGTGCTCTACGGACAGGGGAACCCCAAGAGACCCAGTACTTC
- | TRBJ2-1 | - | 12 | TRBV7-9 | CASSAIGTGQFF | TGTGCCAGCAGCGCTATAGGGACTGGTCAGTTCTTC
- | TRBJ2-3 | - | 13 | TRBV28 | CASSILFTDTQYF | TGTGCCAGCAGTATTTTATTCACAGATACGCAGTATTTT
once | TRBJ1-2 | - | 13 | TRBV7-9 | CASSPHTIDDYTF | TGTGCCAGCAGCCCCCATACTATAGATGACTACACCTTC
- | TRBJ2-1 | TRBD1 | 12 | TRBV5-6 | CASSTGADEQFF | TGTGCCAGCAGCACAGGGGCGGATGAGCAGTTCTTC
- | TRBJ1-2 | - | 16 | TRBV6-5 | CASSYSPVLGAYGYTF | TGTGCCAGCAGTTACTCGCCAGTGTTAGGGGCATATGGCTACACCTTC